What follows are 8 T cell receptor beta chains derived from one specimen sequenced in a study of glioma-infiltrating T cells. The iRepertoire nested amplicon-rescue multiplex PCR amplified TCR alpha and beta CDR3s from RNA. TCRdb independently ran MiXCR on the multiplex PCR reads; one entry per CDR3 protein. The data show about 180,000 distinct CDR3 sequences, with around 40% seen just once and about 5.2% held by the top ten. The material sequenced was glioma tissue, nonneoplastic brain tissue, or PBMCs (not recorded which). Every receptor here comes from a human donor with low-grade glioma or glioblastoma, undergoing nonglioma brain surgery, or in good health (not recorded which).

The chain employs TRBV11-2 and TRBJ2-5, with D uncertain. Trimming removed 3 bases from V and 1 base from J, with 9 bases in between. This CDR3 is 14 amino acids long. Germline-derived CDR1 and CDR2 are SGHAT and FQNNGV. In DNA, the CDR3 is TGTGCCAGCAGCTTCGACATGTCCCAAGAGACCCAGTACTTC. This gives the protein CASSFDMSQETQYF.

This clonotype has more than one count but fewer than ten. The CDR3 sequence is CASSQASLSMDNEQFF. CDR3 in DNA: TGTGCCAGCAGCCAAGCTTCACTAAGTATGGACAATGAGCAGTTCTTC. The chain combines TRBV4-2 with TRBJ2-1; D not resolved. The CDR3 contains 16 residues. V lost 1 base to trimming and J lost 5 bases, with 15 bases between them. CDR1 LGHNA and CDR2 YNFKEQ come from the germline V gene.

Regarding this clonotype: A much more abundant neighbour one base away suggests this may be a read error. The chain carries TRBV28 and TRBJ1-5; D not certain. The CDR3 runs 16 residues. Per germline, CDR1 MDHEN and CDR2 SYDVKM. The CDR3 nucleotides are TGTGCCAGAAGTTATCCTCGGACCGGTAACATTAAGGCCCAGCATTTT. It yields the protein CARSYPRTGNIKAQHF.

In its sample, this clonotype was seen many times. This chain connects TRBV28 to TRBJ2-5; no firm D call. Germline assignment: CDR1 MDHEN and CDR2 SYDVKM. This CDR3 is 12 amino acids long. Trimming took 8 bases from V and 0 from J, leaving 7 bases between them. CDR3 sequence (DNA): TGTGCCAGCGACAAGAACCAAGAGACCCAGTACTTC. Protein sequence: CASDKNQETQYF.

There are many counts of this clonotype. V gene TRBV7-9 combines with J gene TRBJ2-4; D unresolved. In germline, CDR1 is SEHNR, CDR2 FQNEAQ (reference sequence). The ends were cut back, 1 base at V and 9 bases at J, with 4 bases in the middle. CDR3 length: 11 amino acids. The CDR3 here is CASSLVGIQYF. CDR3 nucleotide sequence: TGTGCCAGCAGCTTAGTGGGCATTCAGTACTTC.

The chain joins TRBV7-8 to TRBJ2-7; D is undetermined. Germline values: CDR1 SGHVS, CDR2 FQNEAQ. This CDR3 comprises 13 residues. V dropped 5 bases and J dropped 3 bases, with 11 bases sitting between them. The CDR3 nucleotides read TGTGCCAGCAGCCAAGGACGGTACTACGAGCAGTACTTC. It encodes CASSQGRYYEQYF.

CDR3: CATSDRGSGLNLNEQFF. As DNA, the CDR3 is TGTGCCACCAGTGATCGGGGGTCGGGACTGAACCTCAATGAGCAGTTCTTC. The chain links TRBV24-1 to TRBJ2-1; possibly TRBD2 for D (6 bases). CDR1 KGHDR and CDR2 SFDVKD come from the germline V gene. This CDR3 comprises 17 residues. V shed 3 bases and J shed 6 bases, with 20 bases lying between them.

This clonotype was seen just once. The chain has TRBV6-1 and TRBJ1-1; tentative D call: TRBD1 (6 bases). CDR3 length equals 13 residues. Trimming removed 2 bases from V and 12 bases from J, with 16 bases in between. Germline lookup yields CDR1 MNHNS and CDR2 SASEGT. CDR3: CASSETRDTESFF. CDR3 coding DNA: TGTGCCAGCAGTGAAACGAGGGACACTGAGTCTTTCTTT.